This T cell receptor beta chain was captured in a study of T-cell reconstitution after alpha-beta-depleted transplantation in children. The CDR3 length is 16 residues. The germline V gene encodes CDR1 SEHNR and CDR2 FQNEAQ (reference sequence). Deletions cut 3 bases from V and 0 bases from J, with 12 bases between. Preparation of the TCRbeta library used unique molecular identifiers. TCRdb re-called the PCR reads through MiXCR, storing one row per CDR3 protein. The top ten hold approximately 3% of the sample, which has approximately 510,000 distinct CDR3 sequences, approximately 16% seen once. This clonotype was counted between two and nine times.

This chain joins TRBV7-9 and TRBJ2-1; the D is unclear. This receptor was obtained from a human donor who donated a stem cell graft to a child with acute lymphoblastic leukemia. The specimen was PBMCs from the stem cell graft donor, collected from the stem cell graft. CDR3 region: CASSFLGSSSYNEQFF. The CDR3 DNA reads as TGTGCCAGCAGCTTCTTGGGGTCTAGCTCCTACAATGAGCAGTTCTTC.